A selection of T cell receptor beta chains follows, all from one sample in a study of T cells after yellow fever vaccination. TCRdb ran MiXCR on the 5' RACE reads and lists one entry per CDR3 protein. This sample has hundreds of thousands of distinct CDR3 sequences, with 7.5% to 9.5% found just once. This specimen consisted of CD4+ T cells sorted from PBMCs, obtained 5 days after the yellow fever booster vaccination. The receptors stem from a man aged 18 to 29 who received the YFV17D yellow fever vaccine. CDR3s include the opening cysteine and the closing phenylalanine or tryptophan. Fields, in order: J gene, V gene, clone size, D gene, CDR3 DNA, CDR3 protein. The D gene is left open where the match is weak. The listing skips clone size in some rows; elsewhere it reads once, few, many or a size class.

j_gene: TRBJ2-5
v_gene: TRBV20-1
abundance: .
d_gene: .
CDR3nt: TGCAGTAAATCCGAAGGGTTAGAGACCCAGTACTTC
CDR3aa: CSKSEGLETQYF

j_gene: TRBJ2-1
v_gene: TRBV10-3
abundance: few
d_gene: .
CDR3nt: TGTGCCATCAGTGAGTTGCGGGGAATGGATGAGCAGTTCTTC
CDR3aa: CAISELRGMDEQFF

j_gene: TRBJ2-5
v_gene: TRBV12-3/TRBV12-4
abundance: few
d_gene: .
CDR3nt: TGTGCCAGCAGTCATTTGACAGTGGGTAGAGAGACCCAGTACTTC
CDR3aa: CASSHLTVGRETQYF

j_gene: TRBJ2-1
v_gene: TRBV7-2
abundance: .
d_gene: .
CDR3nt: TGTGCCAGCAGCCCCCGACAGCTGCAGTTCTTC
CDR3aa: CASSPRQLQFF

j_gene: TRBJ1-6
v_gene: TRBV7-2
abundance: few
d_gene: TRBD1
CDR3nt: TGTGCCAGCAGCTTCAGGGACAGGGACAATTCACCCCTCCACTTT
CDR3aa: CASSFRDRDNSPLHF

j_gene: TRBJ1-1
v_gene: TRBV7-9
abundance: few
d_gene: TRBD1
CDR3nt: TGTGCCAGCAGCTTGGACCCGGGACAGAAGAACACTGAAGCTTTCTTT
CDR3aa: CASSLDPGQKNTEAFF

j_gene: TRBJ2-5
v_gene: TRBV7-6
abundance: many
d_gene: TRBD1
CDR3nt: TGTGCCAGCAGCCCTACAGGGGTGGGAGAGACCCAGTACTTC
CDR3aa: CASSPTGVGETQYF

j_gene: TRBJ1-4
v_gene: TRBV20-1
abundance: few
d_gene: .
CDR3nt: TGCAGTGCTAGAGCCTGGCAGGCTGAAAAACTGTTTTTT
CDR3aa: CSARAWQAEKLFF

j_gene: TRBJ2-1
v_gene: TRBV12-3/TRBV12-4
abundance: .
d_gene: TRBD2
CDR3nt: TGTGCCAGCAGCCCATTTCCTAGCGGGGGGGCCTCTTACAATGAGCAGTTCTTC
CDR3aa: CASSPFPSGGASYNEQFF

j_gene: TRBJ2-4
v_gene: TRBV7-9
abundance: .
d_gene: .
CDR3nt: TGTGCCAGCAGCCAGATCCGGGGCGGGCTAGCCAAAAACATTCAGTACTTC
CDR3aa: CASSQIRGGLAKNIQYF

j_gene: TRBJ2-3
v_gene: TRBV19
abundance: few
d_gene: TRBD2
CDR3nt: TGTGCCAGTCGGACTAGCGGGGGGAGAGATACGCAGTATTTT
CDR3aa: CASRTSGGRDTQYF

j_gene: TRBJ1-2
v_gene: TRBV20-1
abundance: .
d_gene: .
CDR3nt: TGCAGTGCTAGAGATGTGACAGGAAGACCTAACTATGGCTACACCTTC
CDR3aa: CSARDVTGRPNYGYTF

j_gene: TRBJ2-6
v_gene: TRBV29-1
abundance: many
d_gene: .
CDR3nt: TGCAGCGTTGCGGCAGGCGGGGCCAACGTCCTGACTTTC
CDR3aa: CSVAAGGANVLTF

j_gene: TRBJ1-1
v_gene: TRBV6-2/TRBV6-3
abundance: many
d_gene: .
CDR3nt: TGTGCCAGCAGTTACAAGGGTAGCACTGAAGCTTTCTTT
CDR3aa: CASSYKGSTEAFF

j_gene: TRBJ1-4
v_gene: TRBV20-1
abundance: many
d_gene: TRBD1
CDR3nt: TGCAGTGCTAGGGCCAGGGGGGTTATGCGAAGTGAAAAACTGTTTTTT
CDR3aa: CSARARGVMRSEKLFF

j_gene: TRBJ2-7
v_gene: TRBV4-1
abundance: .
d_gene: .
CDR3nt: TGCGCCAGCAGCCCCCGGGATCCCCTCTTCGAGCAGTACTTC
CDR3aa: CASSPRDPLFEQYF

j_gene: TRBJ1-1
v_gene: TRBV7-9
abundance: .
d_gene: .
CDR3nt: TGTGCCAGCATCCCCCCTCACCACCGGGGGGGCACTGAAGCTTTCTTT
CDR3aa: CASIPPHHRGGTEAFF

j_gene: TRBJ2-3
v_gene: TRBV6-1
abundance: .
d_gene: .
CDR3nt: TGTGCCAGCAGTGATACAAGGCAGGTTACGCAGTATTTT
CDR3aa: CASSDTRQVTQYF

j_gene: TRBJ2-5
v_gene: TRBV5-5
abundance: .
d_gene: .
CDR3nt: TGTGCCAGCAGCAACCTAGGAGAGACCCAGTACTTC
CDR3aa: CASSNLGETQYF

j_gene: TRBJ1-1
v_gene: TRBV7-2
abundance: many
d_gene: .
CDR3nt: TGTGCCAGCAGCTTAGAGGATACGGGGGGAAGAAGGTTCTTT
CDR3aa: CASSLEDTGGRRFF

j_gene: TRBJ1-3
v_gene: TRBV20-1
abundance: few
d_gene: TRBD1
CDR3nt: TGCAGTGCTGGAACCGGGACAGGGTCTGGAAACACCATATATTTT
CDR3aa: CSAGTGTGSGNTIYF

j_gene: TRBJ2-5
v_gene: TRBV12-3/TRBV12-4
abundance: .
d_gene: .
CDR3nt: TGTGCCAGCAGTTTACTTTCCAGACAAGAGACCCAGTACTTC
CDR3aa: CASSLLSRQETQYF

j_gene: TRBJ1-1
v_gene: TRBV11-2
abundance: .
d_gene: .
CDR3nt: TGTGCCAGCAGCCCAGGGACTCTAGGAGGGGATAAAGCTTTCTTT
CDR3aa: CASSPGTLGGDKAFF

j_gene: TRBJ2-5
v_gene: TRBV7-8
abundance: many
d_gene: .
CDR3nt: TGTGCCAGCAGCGCGCTCGGGGAACAAGAGACCCAGTACTTC
CDR3aa: CASSALGEQETQYF

j_gene: TRBJ1-1
v_gene: TRBV11-3
abundance: few
d_gene: .
CDR3nt: TGTGCCAGCAGCTTAGATCTAATATCTGAAGCTTTCTTT
CDR3aa: CASSLDLISEAFF

j_gene: TRBJ2-6
v_gene: TRBV4-2
abundance: many
d_gene: TRBD1
CDR3nt: TGTGCCAGCAGCCACACAGGGGGTGTTAACTCTGGGGCCAACGTCCTGACTTTC
CDR3aa: CASSHTGGVNSGANVLTF

j_gene: TRBJ2-1
v_gene: TRBV5-1
abundance: many
d_gene: .
CDR3nt: TGCGCCAGCAGCCTTGGTCTGGGTTACAATGAGCAGTTCTTC
CDR3aa: CASSLGLGYNEQFF

j_gene: TRBJ2-3
v_gene: TRBV10-3
abundance: few
d_gene: TRBD1
CDR3nt: TGTGCCATCAGTGGTGAGACAGGGACAGATACGCAGTATTTT
CDR3aa: CAISGETGTDTQYF

j_gene: TRBJ1-6
v_gene: TRBV6-4
abundance: few
d_gene: .
CDR3nt: TGTGCCAGCAGTGACGGGGGCTATAATTCACCCCTCCACTTT
CDR3aa: CASSDGGYNSPLHF

j_gene: TRBJ2-1
v_gene: TRBV20-1
abundance: few
d_gene: .
CDR3nt: TGCAGTGCTAGAGAATCTACTGGGTACAATGAGCAGTTCTTC
CDR3aa: CSARESTGYNEQFF

j_gene: TRBJ2-1
v_gene: TRBV5-1
abundance: many
d_gene: .
CDR3nt: TGCGCCAGCAGCTTGGGGAACCCTGACAATGAGCAGTTCTTC
CDR3aa: CASSLGNPDNEQFF

j_gene: TRBJ1-2
v_gene: TRBV19
abundance: few
d_gene: .
CDR3nt: TGTGCCAGTACCCGAGGGGGGCCTCACACCTTC
CDR3aa: CASTRGGPHTF

j_gene: TRBJ1-5
v_gene: TRBV6-2/TRBV6-3
abundance: few
d_gene: .
CDR3nt: TGTGCCAGCAGTCAACAGGTCGCGGACCAGCCCCAGCATTTT
CDR3aa: CASSQQVADQPQHF

j_gene: TRBJ1-6
v_gene: TRBV27
abundance: .
d_gene: .
CDR3nt: TGTGCCAGCAGTCAAGACTCACCCCTCCACTTT
CDR3aa: CASSQDSPLHF

j_gene: TRBJ1-4
v_gene: TRBV5-1
abundance: .
d_gene: .
CDR3nt: TGCGCCAGCAGCTCACAGGATCCTAATGAAAAACTGTTTTTT
CDR3aa: CASSSQDPNEKLFF

j_gene: TRBJ1-1
v_gene: TRBV5-1
abundance: .
d_gene: TRBD1
CDR3nt: TGCGCCAGCAGCTTAACAGGGGCGGCGGGCCCTGAAGCTTTCTTT
CDR3aa: CASSLTGAAGPEAFF

j_gene: TRBJ2-3
v_gene: TRBV5-4
abundance: .
d_gene: TRBD2
CDR3nt: TGTGCCAGCAGCTCGGGACTAGCGGGGGGCACAGATACGCAGTATTTT
CDR3aa: CASSSGLAGGTDTQYF

j_gene: TRBJ2-1
v_gene: TRBV11-2
abundance: many
d_gene: .
CDR3nt: TGTGCCAGCAGCCCGCGGGGGGACAGCTCCTACAATGAGCAGTTCTTC
CDR3aa: CASSPRGDSSYNEQFF

j_gene: TRBJ2-2
v_gene: TRBV11-2
abundance: few
d_gene: .
CDR3nt: TGTGCCAGCAGCCGGGATGTCGGGGAGCTGTTTTTT
CDR3aa: CASSRDVGELFF

j_gene: TRBJ2-3
v_gene: TRBV11-2
abundance: many
d_gene: .
CDR3nt: TGTGCCAGCAGGAGACCGGGACTTGCTTACACAGATACGCAGTATTTT
CDR3aa: CASRRPGLAYTDTQYF

j_gene: TRBJ2-1
v_gene: TRBV24-1
abundance: few
d_gene: TRBD2
CDR3nt: TGTGCCACCAGTGATTTCGGGGGGGAGCAGTTCTTC
CDR3aa: CATSDFGGEQFF

j_gene: TRBJ2-4
v_gene: TRBV18
abundance: .
d_gene: .
CDR3nt: TGTGCCAGCTCACCCGATCAGGCGAAAAACATTCAGTACTTC
CDR3aa: CASSPDQAKNIQYF

j_gene: TRBJ1-3
v_gene: TRBV5-1
abundance: .
d_gene: .
CDR3nt: TGCGCCAGCAGCTTGGGCGGAAACTCTGGAAACACCATATATTTT
CDR3aa: CASSLGGNSGNTIYF